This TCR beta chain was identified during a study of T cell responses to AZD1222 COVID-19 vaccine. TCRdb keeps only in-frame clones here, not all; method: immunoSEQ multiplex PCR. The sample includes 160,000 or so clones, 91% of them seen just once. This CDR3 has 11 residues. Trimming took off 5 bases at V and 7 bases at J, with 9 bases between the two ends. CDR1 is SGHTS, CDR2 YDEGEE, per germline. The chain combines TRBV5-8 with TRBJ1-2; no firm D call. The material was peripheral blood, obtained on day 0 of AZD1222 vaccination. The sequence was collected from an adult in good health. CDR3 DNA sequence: TGTGCCAGCAGTCGCAAGCCTGGCTACACCTTC. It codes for CASSRKPGYTF. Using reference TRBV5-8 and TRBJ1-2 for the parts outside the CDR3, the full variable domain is EAGVTQSPTHLIKTRGQQATLRCSPISGHTSVYWYQQALGLGLQFLLWYDEGEERNRGNFPPRFSGRQFPNYSSELNVNALELEDSALYLCASSRKPGYTFGSGTRLTVV.